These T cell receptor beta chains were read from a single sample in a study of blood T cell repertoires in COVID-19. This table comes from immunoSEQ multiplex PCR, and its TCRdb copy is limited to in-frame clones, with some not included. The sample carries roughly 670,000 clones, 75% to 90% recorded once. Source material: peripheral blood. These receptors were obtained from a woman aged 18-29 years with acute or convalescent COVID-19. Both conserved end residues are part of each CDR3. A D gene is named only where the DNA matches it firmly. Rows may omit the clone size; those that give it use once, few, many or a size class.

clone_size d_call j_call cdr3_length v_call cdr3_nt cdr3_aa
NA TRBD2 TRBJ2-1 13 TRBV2 TGTGCCACCGGATACGGGGGGGGGAATGAGCAGTTCTTC CATGYGGGNEQFF
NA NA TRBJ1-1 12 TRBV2 TGTGCCAAAGAGGTGCCGAACACTGAAGCTTTCTTT CAKEVPNTEAFF
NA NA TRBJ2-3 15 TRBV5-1 TGCGCCAGCAGCTCTGGGACTTCCGGCACAGATACGCAGTATTTT CASSSGTSGTDTQYF
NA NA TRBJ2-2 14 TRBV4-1 TGCGCCAGCAGCCCCCATCCGAGAGCCGGGGAGCTGTTTTTT CASSPHPRAGELFF
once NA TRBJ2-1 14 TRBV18 TGTGCCAGCTCACGTCTTCAGCGGTACAATGAGCAGTTCTTC CASSRLQRYNEQFF
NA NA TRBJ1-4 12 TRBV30 TGTGCCTGGAGTGTACGGGGTGAAAAACTGTTTTTT CAWSVRGEKLFF
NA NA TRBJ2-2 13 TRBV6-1 TGTGCCAGCAGTGAACCGCAGGGCGGGGAGCTGTTTTTT CASSEPQGGELFF
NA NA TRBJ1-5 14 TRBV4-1 TGCGCCAGCAGCCCGGTCGGAGTGCATCAGCCCCAGCATTTT CASSPVGVHQPQHF
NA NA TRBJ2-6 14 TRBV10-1 TGCGCCAGCACCCGGAGCTCTGGGGCCAACGTCCTGACTTTC CASTRSSGANVLTF
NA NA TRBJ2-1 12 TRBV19 TGTGCCAGTAGTACGGCCGGGTATGAGCAGTTCTTC CASSTAGYEQFF